The 2 T cell receptor beta chains presented below share a single source sample, sequenced in a study of blood T cell repertoires in COVID-19. The data were produced by immunoSEQ multiplex PCR, yet TCRdb's version contains in-frame clones alone and is incomplete. The sample lists approximately 220,000 clones; around 85% were seen once. The specimen sequenced was peripheral blood. These receptors all stem from a woman of 80 years or more with acute or convalescent COVID-19.

The chain couples TRBV6-5 to TRBJ1-2; 9 bases agree with TRBD1. In germline, CDR1 is MNHEY, CDR2 SVGAGI. There are 15 residues in the CDR3. V lost 6 bases and J lost 3; bases outside the gene matches: 8. The CDR3 protein is CASSGPQGAHYGYTF. In DNA, the CDR3 is TGTGCCAGCAGCGGGCCACAGGGGGCGCACTATGGCTACACCTTC.

The rearrangement uses TRBV5-1 and TRBJ1-6; D possibly corresponds to TRBD1 (5 bases). The CDR3 totals 15 residues. Trimming removed 1 base from V and 7 bases from J, with 12 bases in between. Germline V gene sequence: CDR1 SGHRS, CDR2 YFSETQ. CDR3 loop: CASSLTVTENSPLHF. DNA for the CDR3: TGCGCCAGCAGCTTGACTGTGACAGAGAATTCACCCCTCCACTTT. Drawing the rest from reference TRBV5-1 and TRBJ1-6, the complete variable domain is KAGVTQTPRYLIKTRGQQVTLSCSPISGHRSVSWYQQTPGQGLQFLFEYFSETQRNKGNFPGRFSGRQFSNSRSEMNVSTLELGDSALYLCASSLTVTENSPLHFGNGTRLTVT.